Following are 17 T cell receptor beta chains from one sample sequenced in a study of CD8+CD57+ T cells in acquired aplastic anemia. CDR3 and TCR beta VDJ profiling relied on genomic DNA as the template. From the reads, TCRdb called clonotypes with MiXCR, one entry per CDR3 protein. Of more than 150,000 distinct CDR3 sequences in the sample, over 40% were seen once. For sequencing, patients were chosen who had shown expansion of CD8+CD57+ cells by flow cytometry. The sequencing input was sorted CD4+, CD8+, or CD8+CD57+ T cells (not recorded which) from PBMCs. The receptors here all came from a human donor with aplastic anemia.

This clonotype qualifies as medium-sized. This rearrangement joins TRBV10-2 to TRBJ1-5, with D tentatively TRBD1 (5 bases). Germline V gives CDR1 WSHSY, CDR2 SAAADI. This CDR3 spans 13 amino acids. V was cut by 0 bases and J by 7 bases, with 7 bases left in between. The CDR3 coding sequence is TGCGCCAGCAGTGAGTCTGGGGGACAGCCCCAGCATTTT. It yields the protein CASSESGGQPQHF.

The V and J genes are TRBV19 and TRBJ2-4; TRBD2 matches at 10 bases. J gave up 3 bases and V 8 bases, and 13 bases lay outside the gene matches. The CDR3 contains 17 residues. Germline CDR1 and CDR2: LNHDA and SQIVND (reference sequence). CDR3 residues: CASSASSGSSGKNIQYF. The CDR3 DNA follows: TGTGCCAGTTCAGCTTCTAGCGGGAGTTCGGGCAAAAACATTCAGTACTTC.

The chain has TRBV5-1 and TRBJ1-5; 8 bases match TRBD1. The CDR3 runs to 15 residues. Germline CDR1 and CDR2: SGHRS and YFSETQ. Losses at the gene ends were 7 bases for V and 5 bases for J; bases not matched to a gene: 11. CDR3 sequence reads: CASGRGRWGHQPQHF. The CDR3 coding sequence is TGCGCCAGCGGCAGGGGGCGGTGGGGACATCAGCCCCAGCATTTT.

This clonotype was recorded at least ten times. The chain recombines TRBV5-5 with TRBJ1-1; weak D call: TRBD1 (6 bases). CDR1 SGHKS and CDR2 YYEKEE come from the germline V gene (reference sequence). The CDR3 has 15 amino acids. The ends were cut back, 4 bases at V and 4 bases at J, with 17 bases in the middle. CDR3 in DNA: TGTGCCAGCAGCCGTGACAGGTTAGGGGGCACTGAAGCTTTCTTT. It encodes CASSRDRLGGTEAFF.

The table lists this clonotype with a few counts. V is TRBV24-1 and J is TRBJ1-4, with D perhaps TRBD1 (5 bases). This CDR3 has 14 residues. The V end was cut by 5 bases, the J end by 6 bases, with 12 bases between. CDR1 and CDR2 from the germline V gene are KGHDR and SFDVKD. CDR3 residues: CATSARGRDEKLFF. Written as DNA, the CDR3 is TGTGCCACCAGTGCAAGGGGTCGGGATGAAAAACTGTTTTTT.

V gene TRBV10-3 combines with J gene TRBJ1-2, with 7 bases fitting TRBD1. The V segment lost 5 bases and the J segment 8 bases; nucleotides outside the gene matches: 14. There are 15 residues in the CDR3. Germline V lookup: CDR1 ENHRY, CDR2 SYGVKD. CDR3 in amino acids: CAISPQTGTALGYTF. The CDR3, as DNA: TGTGCCATCAGTCCGCAAACCGGGACAGCCTTAGGCTACACCTTC.

In its sample, this clonotype was seen many times. The CDR3 protein is CSARDQLKQFF. Written as DNA, the CDR3 is TGCAGTGCTAGAGATCAGCTTAAGCAGTTCTTC. The chain links TRBV20-1 to TRBJ2-1, with no clear D. V shed 0 bases and J shed 11 bases, with 8 bases lying between them. CDR1 DFQATT and CDR2 SNEGSKA come from the germline V gene (reference sequence). This CDR3 is 11 amino acids long.

This sequence joins TRBV15 and TRBJ1-1, with D uncertain. Trimming stripped 0 bases from V and 7 bases from J, with 12 bases between. CDR3 length: 14 amino acids. Per germline, CDR1 LNHNV and CDR2 YYDKDF (reference sequence). The CDR3 sequence: CATSRDQVAIEAFF. CDR3 DNA sequence: TGTGCCACCAGCAGAGATCAGGTAGCTATTGAAGCTTTCTTT.

This clonotype was observed at least ten times. This chain uses TRBV12-3 or TRBV12-4 with TRBJ1-5; the D gene is possibly TRBD1 (6 bases). The length of the CDR3 is 14 residues. Trimming shortened V by 2 bases and J by 3 bases, and 8 bases separated the two germline ends. The CDR3 region has the DNA TGTGCCAGCAGTTTACGGGGGCCCAATCAGCCCCAGCATTTT. Its protein product is CASSLRGPNQPQHF.

The chain links TRBV19 to TRBJ2-4; D not certain. Germline V gene data show CDR1 as LNHDA and CDR2 as SQIVND (reference sequence). The CDR3 extends over 13 amino acids. The ends were cut back, 6 bases at V and 8 bases at J, with 14 bases in the middle. The CDR3 loop is CASSGPTIDIQYF. In DNA form, the CDR3 reads TGTGCCAGTAGCGGACCCACTATTGACATTCAGTACTTC.

This chain links TRBV20-1 with TRBJ2-5, with 10 positions matching TRBD1. Germline loops: CDR1 DFQATT, CDR2 SNEGSKA (reference sequence). This CDR3 spans 12 amino acids. With V trimmed by 5 bases and J by 5 bases, 2 bases remained unmatched. Here the CDR3 reads CSADRGQETQYF. In nucleotides, the CDR3 is TGCAGTGCTGACAGGGGGCAGGAGACCCAGTACTTC.

The rearrangement links TRBV29-1 to TRBJ2-7; the match to TRBD2 covers 12 bases. The germline gives CDR1 SQVTM, CDR2 ANQGSEA. CDR3 length: 15 amino acids. Losses at the gene ends were 6 bases for V and 5 bases for J; bases not matched to a gene: 11. The CDR3 protein is CSVRPSGRAWDEQYF. The CDR3 DNA sequence: TGCAGCGTGCGCCCTAGCGGGAGGGCTTGGGACGAGCAGTACTTC.

The J gene is TRBJ1-5, the V gene TRBV19; 9 bases are a match to TRBD1. The junction had 4 bases not matched to a gene; V was cut back by 4 bases and J by 6 bases. Germline lookup yields CDR1 LNHDA and CDR2 SQIVND (reference sequence). CDR3 length: 14 residues. The CDR3 reads CASSTQGAGQPQHF. CDR3 DNA: TGTGCCAGTAGTACACAGGGGGCTGGTCAGCCCCAGCATTTT.

The table lists this clonotype with many counts. The chain employs TRBV4-1 and TRBJ2-5; 13 bases align to TRBD2. The CDR3 consists of 18 residues. CDR1 is MGHRA and CDR2 is YSYEKL in the germline V gene. The V and J ends lost 2 bases and 4 bases, in that order; junction bases with no gene match: 10. CDR3: CASSQLGLAGVAPETQYF. The CDR3 coding sequence is TGCGCCAGCAGCCAACTTGGACTAGCGGGAGTGGCCCCAGAGACCCAGTACTTC.

This clonotype has ten or more counts. The chain recombines TRBV6-1 with TRBJ2-7, with a tentative D call TRBD1 (5 bases). V shed 9 bases and J shed 3 bases, with 21 bases lying between them. The germline gives CDR1 MNHNS, CDR2 SASEGT. The length of the CDR3 is 15 residues. CDR3 region: CARLQGIPLFYEQYF. The CDR3 region has the DNA TGTGCCAGACTCCAGGGTATCCCACTGTTCTACGAGCAGTACTTC.

This clonotype has a count of ten or more. The chain carries TRBV28 and TRBJ1-2, with D unclear. CDR1 and CDR2 (germline): MDHEN, SYDVKM. The V and J ends lost 4 bases and 3 bases respectively, with 6 bases between them. CDR3 length: 12 amino acids. CDR3 protein: CASSSRDYGYTF. CDR3 DNA: TGTGCCAGCAGTTCCCGGGACTATGGCTACACCTTC.

The table lists this clonotype with many counts. This chain joins TRBV7-3 and TRBJ1-6, with D perhaps TRBD1 (5 bases). Germline CDR1 is SGHTA and CDR2 is FQGTGA. V lost 3 bases, J lost 7 bases, and 10 bases lay in between. The CDR3 contains 14 residues. The CDR3 sequence: CASSFGGGNSPLHF. For the CDR3, the DNA is TGTGCCAGCAGCTTCGGGGGAGGGAATTCACCCCTCCACTTT.